This passage covers 30 T cell receptor beta chains from one sample sequenced in a study of human T cells and chemical hapten exposure. Each CDR3 protein is one row after TCRdb ran MiXCR on the RACE reads. This table holds about 65,000 distinct CDR3 sequences, around 6.5% found once. Time point given: healthy volunteer bleed at 6 weeks. Unfractionated whole blood served as the source for total RNA extraction. Sequenced sample: whole blood. Receptor source: a female donor in good health. Some clones in this sample may be carry-over from other donors' samples.

This clonotype was seen many times. The chain recombines TRBV7-6 with TRBJ2-2; D is unclear. The V end was cut by 3 bases, the J end by 9 bases, with 8 bases between. Germline V lookup: CDR1 SGHVS, CDR2 FNYEAQ. CDR3 length: 12 residues. The CDR3 DNA follows: TGTGCCAGCAGCTTGGGCGGCCGGGAGCTGTTTTTT. This translates into CASSLGGRELFF.

The sample holds a few counts of this clonotype. The genes are TRBV7-2 and TRBJ2-3; possibly TRBD2 for D (6 bases). Per germline, CDR1 SGHTA and CDR2 FQGNSA. The CDR3 contains 15 residues. Trimming took 5 bases from V and 0 from J, leaving 12 bases between them. The CDR3 DNA reads TGTGCCAGCAGCGAAGGACTATTTAGCACAGATACGCAGTATTTT. It yields the protein CASSEGLFSTDTQYF.

This clonotype came up many times. The gene calls are TRBV13 and TRBJ1-5, with unresolved D. The CDR3 runs to 12 residues. V was shortened by 3 bases and J by 7 bases, with 7 bases between the two germline ends. Germline CDR1 is PRHDT and CDR2 is FYEKMQ (reference sequence). The DNA for the CDR3 is TGTGCCAGCAGCTTTCGGGAACAGCCCCAGCATTTT. Translated, it gives CASSFREQPQHF.

This clonotype was recorded at least ten times. The genes are TRBV7-2 and TRBJ2-3; 7 bases are shared with TRBD2. The CDR3 totals 16 residues. Per the germline V gene, CDR1 is SGHTA and CDR2 is FQGNSA. The V gene end was trimmed by 4 bases and the J gene end by 1 base; junction bases not matched to a gene: 8. The CDR3 loop reads CASSSRGGSGTDTQYF. The DNA for the CDR3 is TGTGCCAGCAGCTCCCGCGGCGGGAGTGGCACAGATACGCAGTATTTT.

This clonotype was picked up many times. This chain connects TRBV9 to TRBJ2-3, with D uncertain. The CDR3 covers 14 residues. The germline V and J ends were trimmed by 1 base and 0 bases, with 6 bases remaining between them. The germline gives CDR1 SGDLS, CDR2 YYNGEE. The CDR3 here is CASSVQGSTDTQYF. CDR3 nucleotide sequence: TGTGCCAGCAGCGTACAAGGTAGCACAGATACGCAGTATTTT.

With respect to this clonotype: This may be a read error: a much more frequent sequence differs by one nucleotide. The chain has TRBV6-1 and TRBJ2-1; D not resolved. The CDR3 is made up of 11 amino acids. Germline V CDR1 and CDR2: MNHNS, SASEGT. Deletions cut 7 bases from V and 8 bases from J, with 9 bases between. This CDR3 reads CASTGPDEQFF. CDR3 DNA: TGTGCCAGCACTGGACCCGATGAGCAGTTCTTC.

This clonotype showed up many times. This chain links TRBV7-8 with TRBJ1-5, with a possible D match to TRBD1 (6 bases). V was shortened by 5 bases and J by 2 bases, with 19 bases between the two germline ends. From germline, CDR1 is SGHVS and CDR2 FQNEAQ. The CDR3 runs 17 residues. For the CDR3, the DNA is TGTGCCAGCAGCATAGGGGGTCTGGGGAGTCGCAATCAGCCCCAGCATTTT. This sequence encodes CASSIGGLGSRNQPQHF.

This clonotype was observed many times. The chain carries TRBV5-1 and TRBJ2-1; D is unresolved. V lost 6 bases to trimming and J lost 10 bases, with 11 bases between them. The CDR3 runs to 11 residues. Per germline, CDR1 SGHRS and CDR2 YFSETQ. The CDR3: CASTRAHEQFF. The CDR3 nucleotides are TGCGCCAGCACCCGAGCCCACGAGCAGTTCTTC.

Only a few counts were recorded for this clonotype. The genes are TRBV6-6 and TRBJ1-4; D may be TRBD1 (5 bases). CDR3 length: 14 residues. Looked up from germline, CDR1 is MNHNY and CDR2 is SVGAGI (reference sequence). V was shortened by 4 bases and J by 3 bases, with 9 bases between the two germline ends. Here the CDR3 DNA reads TGTGCCAGCAGTTGGGGGGACCCTAATGAAAAACTGTTTTTT. Translation: CASSWGDPNEKLFF.

The V gene is TRBV5-1, the J gene TRBJ1-1; no definite D call. Germline loops: CDR1 SGHRS, CDR2 YFSETQ. There are 13 residues in the CDR3. V was clipped by 4 bases and J by 1 base, with 8 bases between them. CDR3 sequence reads: CASSMDSNTEAFF. The CDR3 DNA reads TGCGCCAGCAGCATGGACTCGAACACTGAAGCTTTCTTT. The entire variable domain, with the rest obtained from reference TRBV5-1 and TRBJ1-1, is as follows: KAGVTQTPRYLIKTRGQQVTLSCSPISGHRSVSWYQQTPGQGLQFLFEYFSETQRNKGNFPGRFSGRQFSNSRSEMNVSTLELGDSALYLCASSMDSNTEAFFGQGTRLTVV.

CDR3 region: CSARRLAGDPDTQYF. In DNA, the CDR3 is TGCAGTGCTCGCCGCCTAGCGGGAGACCCAGATACGCAGTATTTT. This chain connects TRBV20-1 to TRBJ2-3, with 10 bases identical to TRBD2. Germline CDR1 reads DFQATT; CDR2 reads SNEGSKA (reference sequence). Losses at the gene ends were 5 bases for V and 4 bases for J; bases not matched to a gene: 9. The CDR3 length is 15 residues.

In this sample, this clonotype turned up many times. The gene calls are TRBV29-1 and TRBJ2-5, with 7 bases lining up with TRBD1. Germline values: CDR1 SQVTM, CDR2 ANQGSEA. CDR3 length: 14 residues. V lost 6 bases, J lost 1 base, and 8 bases stayed unmatched. The CDR3 region is CSVARGTAQETQYF. CDR3 in DNA: TGCAGCGTCGCCCGAGGGACAGCCCAAGAGACCCAGTACTTC. The variable domain in full, with the rest retrieved from reference TRBV29-1 and TRBJ2-5, is SAVISQKPSRDICQRGTSLTIQCQVDSQVTMMFWYRQQPGQSLTLIATANQGSEATYESGFVIDKFPISRPNLTFSTLTVSNMSPEDSSIYLCSVARGTAQETQYFGPGTRLLVL.

This clonotype was seen only a few times. The genes are TRBV7-3 and TRBJ2-2; TRBD2 matches at 12 bases. Germline CDR1 and CDR2: SGHTA and FQGTGA. This CDR3 contains 17 residues. Germline trimming cut 5 bases from V and 3 bases from J; bases unmatched to any gene: 7. CDR3 sequence: CASSPVGLAGYTGELFF. CDR3 nucleotide sequence: TGTGCCAGCAGCCCGGTAGGACTAGCGGGATACACCGGGGAGCTGTTTTTT.

In this sample, this clonotype turned up many times. The chain recombines TRBV6-1 with TRBJ2-5, with D maybe TRBD1 (5 bases). Germline CDR1 MNHNS, CDR2 SASEGT. CDR3 length: 13 amino acids. Trimming took 8 bases from V and 5 from J, leaving 15 bases between them. This chain's CDR3 is CASSPAQGETQYF. In DNA form, the CDR3 reads TGTGCCAGCTCTCCGGCCCAGGGCGAGACCCAGTACTTC.

This clonotype appeared many times. The chain links TRBV2 to TRBJ1-5; the D is unclear. CDR3 length equals 15 residues. V lost 5 bases and J 2 bases, leaving 13 bases between the germline ends. Germline assignment: CDR1 SNHLY and CDR2 FYNNEI. The CDR3 sequence is CASSPDGRGNQPQHF. The CDR3 region has the DNA TGTGCCAGCAGTCCCGACGGGAGGGGCAATCAGCCCCAGCATTTT.

The chain links TRBV6-6 to TRBJ2-7, with D possibly being TRBD2 (5 bases). V lost 5 bases and J lost 4, with 18 bases in between. CDR1 is MNHNY, CDR2 SVGAGI, per germline (reference sequence). CDR3 length: 15 residues. The CDR3 bases are TGTGCCAGCAGTCCCCGTCACCAGCGGAAATACGAGCAGTACTTC. The encoded protein is CASSPRHQRKYEQYF.

This clonotype was seen many times. The rearrangement links TRBV3-1 to TRBJ2-2; 7 positions agree with TRBD1. This CDR3 is built from 14 residues. CDR1 and CDR2 from the germline V gene are LGHDT and YNNKEL (reference sequence). Losses at the gene ends were 1 base for V and 5 bases for J; bases not matched to a gene: 1. The CDR3 is CASSQGDRTGELFF. The CDR3 region has the DNA TGTGCCAGCAGCCAAGGGGACAGAACCGGGGAGCTGTTTTTT. The whole variable domain, remainder taken from reference TRBV3-1 and TRBJ2-2, is DTAVSQTPKYLVTQMGNDKSIKCEQNLGHDTMYWYKQDSKKFLKIMFSYNNKELIINETVPNRFSPKSPDKAHLNLHINSLELGDSAVYFCASSQGDRTGELFFGEGSRLTVL.

The chain recombines TRBV21-1 with TRBJ1-6; TRBD1, the D gene given by the table, was not confirmed from the DNA. TRBV21-1 is a pseudogene segment. The CDR3 contains 16 residues. CDR3 region: CASSTFDPRRDSPLHF. In DNA, the CDR3 is TGTGCCAGCAGCACCTTTGACCCCCGACGAGATTCACCCCTCCACTTT.

This clonotype was detected ten times or more. The rearrangement uses TRBV2 and TRBJ1-5; 12 nucleotides align to TRBD1. V shed 6 bases and J 5 bases; nucleotides not matched to a gene: 2. The CDR3 covers 14 residues. Per the germline V gene, CDR1 is SNHLY and CDR2 is FYNNEI. CDR3 residues: CASSGTGGYQPQHF. DNA of the CDR3: TGTGCCAGCAGCGGGACAGGGGGCTATCAGCCCCAGCATTTT.

This clonotype appeared many times. The chain is built from TRBV12-3 or TRBV12-4 and TRBJ2-5; 7 positions agree with TRBD2. Unmatched junction bases numbered 11, after V lost 10 bases and J lost 3 bases. The CDR3 covers 14 residues. Here the CDR3 reads CATAGGGTEETQYF. CDR3 in DNA: TGTGCCACGGCTGGGGGGGGTACCGAAGAGACCCAGTACTTC.

The chain recombines TRBV12-3 or TRBV12-4 with TRBJ1-4; maybe TRBD1 (5 bases). The CDR3 loop spans 12 amino acids. V lost 10 bases and J 8 bases, leaving 14 bases between the germline ends. The CDR3 reads CAKDSKGEKLFF. CDR3 nucleotide sequence: TGTGCCAAAGACTCCAAGGGGGAAAAACTGTTTTTT.

This clonotype was detected many times. V gene TRBV6-2 or TRBV6-3 combines with J gene TRBJ2-3; 7 positions agree with TRBD1. This CDR3 comprises 16 residues. V shed 5 bases, J shed 0 bases, and the junction held 8 bases outside the gene matches. Germline V gene lookup returns CDR1 MNHEY and CDR2 SVGEGT. CDR3: CASSPVGGWSTDTQYF. Written as DNA, the CDR3 is TGTGCCAGCAGTCCAGTAGGGGGCTGGAGCACAGATACGCAGTATTTT.

This clonotype was found many times. J is TRBJ1-5 and V is TRBV28; D uncertain. Between the trimmed V and J ends, which lost 10 bases and 0 bases, there was a span of 16 bases. The V gene's germline CDR1 is MDHEN and CDR2 SYDVKM. The CDR3 contains 15 residues. The CDR3 is CATDLHNYSNQPQHF. CDR3 sequence (DNA): TGTGCCACAGATTTGCATAATTATAGCAATCAGCCCCAGCATTTT.

The J gene is TRBJ1-1, the V gene TRBV12-3 or TRBV12-4, with D hard to call. The CDR3 consists of 15 residues. Trimming left V 1 base short and J 5 bases short, with 14 bases between. The CDR3 nucleotides read TGTGCCAGCAGTTTAGTGGGCCGGGTGGGGACTGAAGCTTTCTTT. This codes for CASSLVGRVGTEAFF.

The rearrangement uses TRBV4-3 and TRBJ2-2, with a tentative D call TRBD2 (5 bases). The CDR3 is 16 amino acids. Trimming removed 0 bases at V and 3 bases at J, with 11 bases between. CDR1 LGHNA and CDR2 YSLEER come from the germline V gene. The chain's CDR3 is CASSQDNSDYTGELFF. DNA for the CDR3: TGCGCCAGCAGCCAAGATAATAGCGACTACACCGGGGAGCTGTTTTTT.

This clonotype was seen more than once but under ten times. The chain links TRBV6-5 to TRBJ1-5; D may be TRBD1 (6 bases). Germline assignment: CDR1 MNHEY and CDR2 SVGAGI. The CDR3 loop spans 13 amino acids. Trimming took off 5 bases at V and 2 bases at J, with 7 bases between the two ends. The CDR3 nucleotides read TGTGCCAGCAGTGACAGGCGCAATCAGCCCCAGCATTTT. It translates to CASSDRRNQPQHF.

This clonotype has a single count. The CDR3 loop reads CASSQVRTGPSNSPLHF. The CDR3 DNA follows: TGCGCCAGCAGCCAAGTCCGGACTGGCCCTAGTAATTCACCCCTCCACTTT. This chain uses TRBV4-1 with TRBJ1-6, with D uncertain. CDR3 length: 17 residues. Germline loops: CDR1 MGHRA, CDR2 YSYEKL. The V and J ends lost 1 base and 6 bases respectively, with 16 bases between them.

This clonotype has only a few counts. The rearrangement joins TRBV2 to TRBJ1-1; D is perhaps TRBD1 (6 bases). V dropped 6 bases and J dropped 4 bases, with 18 bases sitting between them. The germline CDR1 and CDR2 sequences are SNHLY and FYNNEI. This CDR3 has 15 residues. CDR3 in DNA: TGTGCCAGCAGGCAACTACAGGGAGGCAGCACTGAAGCTTTCTTT. It encodes CASRQLQGGSTEAFF.

The sample holds many counts of this clonotype. The V gene is TRBV6-5, the J gene TRBJ1-1, with TRBD1 as a possible D gene (5 bases). Germline V gene lookup returns CDR1 MNHEY and CDR2 SVGAGI. Between the trimmed V and J ends, which lost 2 bases and 6 bases, there was a span of 10 bases. This CDR3 comprises 13 residues. As DNA, the CDR3 is TGTGCCAGCAGTTACGAGGGGAGGCCTGAAGCTTTCTTT. Translation gives CASSYEGRPEAFF.

A few counts support this clonotype. CDR3 bases: TGCAGCGCCAGAGGCGGTCCGGGGGTCGAATCTGGAAACACCATATATTTT. It yields the protein CSARGGPGVESGNTIYF. The rearrangement links TRBV29-1 to TRBJ1-3, with D possibly TRBD1 on 5 matching bases. The ends were cut back, 7 bases at V and 1 base at J, with 23 bases in the middle. Germline assignment: CDR1 SQVTM and CDR2 ANQGSEA. This CDR3 has 17 amino acids.